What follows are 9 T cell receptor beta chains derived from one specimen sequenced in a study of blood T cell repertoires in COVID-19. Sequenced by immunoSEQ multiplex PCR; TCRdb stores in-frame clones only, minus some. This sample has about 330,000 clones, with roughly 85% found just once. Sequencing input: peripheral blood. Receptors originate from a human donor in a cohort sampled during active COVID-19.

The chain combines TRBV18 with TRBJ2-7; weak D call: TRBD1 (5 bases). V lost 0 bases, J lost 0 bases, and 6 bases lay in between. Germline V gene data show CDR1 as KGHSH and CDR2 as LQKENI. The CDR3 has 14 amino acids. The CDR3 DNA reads TGTGCCAGCTCACCACCGGACATCTCCTACGAGCAGTACTTC. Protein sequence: CASSPPDISYEQYF.

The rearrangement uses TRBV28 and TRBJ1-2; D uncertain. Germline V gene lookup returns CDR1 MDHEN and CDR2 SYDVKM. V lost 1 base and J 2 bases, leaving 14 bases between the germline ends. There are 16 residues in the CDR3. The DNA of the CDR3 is TGTGCCAGCAGTTTATTTAGTACAGACCTCAACTATGGCTACACCTTC. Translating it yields CASSLFSTDLNYGYTF.

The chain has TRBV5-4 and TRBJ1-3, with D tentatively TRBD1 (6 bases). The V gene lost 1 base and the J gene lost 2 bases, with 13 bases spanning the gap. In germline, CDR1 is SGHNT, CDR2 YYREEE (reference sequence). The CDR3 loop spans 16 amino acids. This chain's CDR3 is CASSLNPRGTGNTIYF. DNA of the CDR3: TGTGCCAGCAGCTTGAATCCCAGGGGAACTGGAAACACCATATATTTT.

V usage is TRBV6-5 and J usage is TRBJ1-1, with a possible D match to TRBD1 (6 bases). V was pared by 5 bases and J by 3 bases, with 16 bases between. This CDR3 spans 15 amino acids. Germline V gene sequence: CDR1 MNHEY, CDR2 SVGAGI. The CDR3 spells CASSRNRVGDTEAFF. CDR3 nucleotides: TGTGCCAGCAGTCGTAACAGGGTAGGGGACACTGAAGCTTTCTTT.

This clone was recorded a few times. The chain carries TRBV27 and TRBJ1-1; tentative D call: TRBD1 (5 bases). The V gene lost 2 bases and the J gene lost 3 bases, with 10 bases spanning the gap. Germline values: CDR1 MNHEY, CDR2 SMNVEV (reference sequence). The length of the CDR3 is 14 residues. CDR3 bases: TGTGCCAGCAGTTTAAAGGGGCGTTACACTGAAGCTTTCTTT. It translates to CASSLKGRYTEAFF.

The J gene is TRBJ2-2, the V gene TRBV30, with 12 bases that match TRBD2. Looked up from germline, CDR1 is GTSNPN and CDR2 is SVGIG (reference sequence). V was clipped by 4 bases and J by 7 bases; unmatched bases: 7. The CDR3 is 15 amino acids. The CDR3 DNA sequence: TGTGCCTGGATTGGACTAGCGGGGAATATCGGGGAGCTGTTTTTT. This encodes CAWIGLAGNIGELFF.

The CDR3 nucleotides are TGTGCCAGCAGGGGGGAACAGGGTGGGTACACTGAAGCTTTCTTT. This translates into CASRGEQGGYTEAFF. This sequence joins TRBV6-5 and TRBJ1-1; a possible D gene is TRBD1 (6 bases). Germline assignment: CDR1 MNHEY and CDR2 SVGAGI. V gave up 6 bases and J gave up 3 bases, with 17 bases separating them. The CDR3 spans 15 residues.

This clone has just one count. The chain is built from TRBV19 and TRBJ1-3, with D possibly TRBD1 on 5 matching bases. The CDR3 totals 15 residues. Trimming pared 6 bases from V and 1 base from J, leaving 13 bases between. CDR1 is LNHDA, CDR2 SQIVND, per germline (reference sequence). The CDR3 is CASSYPQGSGNTIYF. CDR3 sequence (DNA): TGTGCCAGTAGCTACCCGCAGGGATCTGGAAACACCATATATTTT.

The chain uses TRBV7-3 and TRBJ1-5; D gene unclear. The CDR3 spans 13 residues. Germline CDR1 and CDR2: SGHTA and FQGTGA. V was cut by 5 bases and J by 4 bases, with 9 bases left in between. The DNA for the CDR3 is TGTGCCAGCAGCCTAGACGGTAATCAGCCCCAGCATTTT. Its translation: CASSLDGNQPQHF. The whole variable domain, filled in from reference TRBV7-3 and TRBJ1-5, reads GAGVSQTPSNKVTEKGKYVELRCDPISGHTALYWYRQSLGQGPEFLIYFQGTGAADDSGLPNDRFFAVRPEGSVSTLKIQRTERGDSAVYLCASSLDGNQPQHFGDGTRLSIL.